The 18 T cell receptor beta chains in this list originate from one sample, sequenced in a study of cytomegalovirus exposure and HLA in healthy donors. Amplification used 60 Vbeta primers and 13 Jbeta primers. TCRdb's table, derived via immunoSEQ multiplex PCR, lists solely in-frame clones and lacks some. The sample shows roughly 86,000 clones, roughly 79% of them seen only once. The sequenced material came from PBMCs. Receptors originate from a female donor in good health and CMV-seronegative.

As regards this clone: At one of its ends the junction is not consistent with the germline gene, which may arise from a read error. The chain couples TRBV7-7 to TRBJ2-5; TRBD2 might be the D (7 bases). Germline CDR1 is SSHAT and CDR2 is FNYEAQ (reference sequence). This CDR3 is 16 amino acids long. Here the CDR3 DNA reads TGTGCTAGCAGCTTAGGTTTGGGGGGGGCCCAAGAGACCCAGTACTTC. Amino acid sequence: CASSLGLGGAQETQYF.

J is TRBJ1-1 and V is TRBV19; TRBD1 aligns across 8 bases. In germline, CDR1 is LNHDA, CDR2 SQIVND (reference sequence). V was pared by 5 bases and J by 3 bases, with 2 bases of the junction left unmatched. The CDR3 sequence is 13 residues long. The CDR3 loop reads CASSEDRDTEAFF. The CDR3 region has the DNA TGTGCCAGTAGTGAGGACAGGGACACTGAAGCTTTCTTT.

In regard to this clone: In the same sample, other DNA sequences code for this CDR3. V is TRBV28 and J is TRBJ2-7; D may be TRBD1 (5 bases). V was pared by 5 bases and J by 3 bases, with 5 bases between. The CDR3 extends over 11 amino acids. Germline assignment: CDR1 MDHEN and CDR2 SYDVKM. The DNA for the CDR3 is TGTGCCAGCAGTGACAGCTACGAGCAGTACTTC. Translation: CASSDSYEQYF.

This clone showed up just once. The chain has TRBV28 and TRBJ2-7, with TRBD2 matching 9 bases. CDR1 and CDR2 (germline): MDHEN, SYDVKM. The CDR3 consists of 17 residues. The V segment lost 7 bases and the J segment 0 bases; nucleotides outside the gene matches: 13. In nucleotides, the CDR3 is TGTGCCAGCACCCCTGGGGGTAGCGGGAGAGGCTCCTACGAGCAGTACTTC. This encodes CASTPGGSGRGSYEQYF.

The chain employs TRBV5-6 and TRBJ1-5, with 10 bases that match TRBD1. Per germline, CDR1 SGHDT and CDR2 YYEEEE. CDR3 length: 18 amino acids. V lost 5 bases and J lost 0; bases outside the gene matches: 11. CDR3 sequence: CASSQMTGGFYSNQPQHF. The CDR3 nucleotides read TGTGCCAGCAGTCAAATGACAGGGGGCTTTTATAGCAATCAGCCCCAGCATTTT.

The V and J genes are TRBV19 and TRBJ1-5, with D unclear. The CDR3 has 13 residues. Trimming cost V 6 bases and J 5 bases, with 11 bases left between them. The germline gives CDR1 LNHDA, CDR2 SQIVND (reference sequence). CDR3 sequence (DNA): TGTGCCAGTAGGCTTACAAGTGATCAGCCCCAGCATTTT. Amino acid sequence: CASRLTSDQPQHF.

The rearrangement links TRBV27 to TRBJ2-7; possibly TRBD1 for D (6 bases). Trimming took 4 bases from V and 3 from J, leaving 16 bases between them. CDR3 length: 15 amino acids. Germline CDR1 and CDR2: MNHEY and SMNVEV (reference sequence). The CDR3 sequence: CASSSPGGARYEQYF. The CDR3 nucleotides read TGTGCCAGCAGTTCCCCTGGGGGCGCCCGCTACGAGCAGTACTTC.

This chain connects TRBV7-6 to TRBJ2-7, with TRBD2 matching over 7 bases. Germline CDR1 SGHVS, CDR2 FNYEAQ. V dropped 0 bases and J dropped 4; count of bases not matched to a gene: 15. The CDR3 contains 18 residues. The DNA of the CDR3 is TGTGCCAGCAGCTTAGCGCCTTTGGGGGGGAATGGAGCATACGAGCAGTACTTC. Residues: CASSLAPLGGNGAYEQYF.

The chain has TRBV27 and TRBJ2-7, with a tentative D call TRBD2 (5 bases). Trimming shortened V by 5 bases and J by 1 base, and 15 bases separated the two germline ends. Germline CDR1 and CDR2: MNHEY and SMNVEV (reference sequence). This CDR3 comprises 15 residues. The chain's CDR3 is CASSMRRTGSYEQYF. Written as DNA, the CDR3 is TGTGCCAGCAGTATGCGGCGGACTGGGTCCTACGAGCAGTACTTC.

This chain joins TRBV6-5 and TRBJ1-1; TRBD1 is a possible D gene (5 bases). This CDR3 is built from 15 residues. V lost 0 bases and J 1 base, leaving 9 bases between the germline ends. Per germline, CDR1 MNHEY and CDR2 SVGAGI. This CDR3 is CASSYSGGGNTEAFF. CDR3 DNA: TGTGCCAGCAGTTACTCCGGGGGGGGGAACACTGAAGCTTTCTTT.

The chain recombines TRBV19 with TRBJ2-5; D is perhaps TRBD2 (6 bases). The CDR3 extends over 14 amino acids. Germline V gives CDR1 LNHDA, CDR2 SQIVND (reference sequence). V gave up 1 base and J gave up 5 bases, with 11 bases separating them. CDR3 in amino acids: CASSIVGGGETQYF. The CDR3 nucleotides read TGTGCCAGTAGTATAGTAGGAGGAGGGGAGACCCAGTACTTC.

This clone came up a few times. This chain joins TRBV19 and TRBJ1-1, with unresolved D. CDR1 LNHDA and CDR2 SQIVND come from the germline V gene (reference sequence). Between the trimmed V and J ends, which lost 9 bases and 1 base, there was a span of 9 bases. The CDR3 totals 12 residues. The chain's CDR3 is CASARGNTEAFF. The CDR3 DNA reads TGTGCCAGCGCCCGGGGGAACACTGAAGCTTTCTTT.

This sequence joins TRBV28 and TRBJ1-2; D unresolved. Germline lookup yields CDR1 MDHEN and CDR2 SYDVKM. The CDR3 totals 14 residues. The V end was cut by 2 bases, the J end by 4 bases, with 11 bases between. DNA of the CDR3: TGTGCCAGCAGTTTACTGATGAGCGCCTATGGCTACACCTTC. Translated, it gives CASSLLMSAYGYTF.

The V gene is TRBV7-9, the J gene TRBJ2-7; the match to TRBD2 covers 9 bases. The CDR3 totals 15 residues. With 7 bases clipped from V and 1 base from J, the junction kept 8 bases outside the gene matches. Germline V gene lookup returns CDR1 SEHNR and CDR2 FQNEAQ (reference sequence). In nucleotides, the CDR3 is TGTGCCAGCACCGATACTAGCGGGTCTTCCTACGAGCAGTACTTC. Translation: CASTDTSGSSYEQYF.

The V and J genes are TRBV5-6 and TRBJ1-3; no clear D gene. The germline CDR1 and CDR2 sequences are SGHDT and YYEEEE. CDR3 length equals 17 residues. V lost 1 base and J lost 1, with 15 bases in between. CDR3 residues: CASSLQSRGFSGNTIYF. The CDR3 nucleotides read TGTGCCAGCAGCTTGCAATCTCGAGGGTTTTCTGGAAACACCATATATTTT.

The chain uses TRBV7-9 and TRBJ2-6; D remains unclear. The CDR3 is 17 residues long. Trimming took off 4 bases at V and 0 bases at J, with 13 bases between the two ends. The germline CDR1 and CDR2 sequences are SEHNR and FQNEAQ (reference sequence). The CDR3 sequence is CASSSLLGLSGANVLTF. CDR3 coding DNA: TGTGCCAGCAGCTCCTTGCTAGGCCTCTCTGGGGCCAACGTCCTGACTTTC.

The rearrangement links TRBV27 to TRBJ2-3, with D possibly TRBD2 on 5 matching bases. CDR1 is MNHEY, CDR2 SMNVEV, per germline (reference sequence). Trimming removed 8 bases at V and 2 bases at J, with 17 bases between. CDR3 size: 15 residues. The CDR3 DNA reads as TGTGCCAGCTCGCTCCGGACTCTCTTCACAGATACGCAGTATTTT. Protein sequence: CASSLRTLFTDTQYF.

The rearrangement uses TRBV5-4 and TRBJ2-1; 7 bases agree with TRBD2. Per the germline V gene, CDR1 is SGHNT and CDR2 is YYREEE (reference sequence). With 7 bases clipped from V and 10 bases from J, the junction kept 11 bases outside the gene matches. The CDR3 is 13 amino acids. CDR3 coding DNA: TGTGCCAGCGACCTGGACGGACTAGGAGAGCAGTTCTTC. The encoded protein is CASDLDGLGEQFF.